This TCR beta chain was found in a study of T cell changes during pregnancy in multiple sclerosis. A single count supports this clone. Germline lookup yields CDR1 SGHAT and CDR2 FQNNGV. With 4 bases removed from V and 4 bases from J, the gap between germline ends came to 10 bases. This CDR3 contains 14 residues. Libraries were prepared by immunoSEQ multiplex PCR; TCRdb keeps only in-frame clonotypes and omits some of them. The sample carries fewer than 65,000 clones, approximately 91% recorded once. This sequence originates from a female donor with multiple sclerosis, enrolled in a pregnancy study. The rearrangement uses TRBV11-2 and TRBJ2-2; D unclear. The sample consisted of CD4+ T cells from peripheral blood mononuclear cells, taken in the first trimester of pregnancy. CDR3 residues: CASSWLESTGELFF. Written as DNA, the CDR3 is TGTGCCAGCAGCTGGCTGGAGAGCACCGGGGAGCTGTTTTTT.